Following are 29 T cell receptor beta chains from one sample sequenced in a study of T cells in Graves' hyperthyroidism and ophthalmopathy (dated by TCRdb to the late 2010s). Libraries were constructed by multiplex PCR. Data came from an Illumina HiSeq 2000. Amplification of TCR beta CDR3 regions was carried out from RNA transcripts. A first-round RT-PCR of the TCR CDR3 used the HTBI primer set with the Qiagen OneStep RT-PCR kit. TCRdb cleaned the public reads at Q25 with fastp, built clones with MiXCR and kept in-frame beta chains. Entries that share a CDR3 protein sequence are merged under the most common genes and DNA. Here the sample has around 560,000 distinct CDR3 sequences; 16% occur a single time. The ten largest clones represent 15% to 20% of the sample. The sample comprised blood. These receptor sequences come from a woman between 18 and 29 years old with Graves' hyperthyroidism.

The V and J genes are TRBV20-1 and TRBJ2-4, with 10 bases identical to TRBD1. Germline V gene data show CDR1 as DFQATT and CDR2 as SNEGSKA (reference sequence). Trimming at V came to 3 bases and at J to 10 bases, leaving 15 bases not matched to a gene. This CDR3 is 16 amino acids long. CDR3 region: CSARGTGAKGTGIQYF. Written as DNA, the CDR3 is TGCAGTGCTAGGGGGACAGGGGCAAAAGGTACTGGGATTCAGTACTTC.

Regarding this clonotype: A read error may be the cause here, since a much bigger clone is one base away. V usage is TRBV11-2 and J usage is TRBJ2-1; D ambiguous. Germline V gene sequence: CDR1 SGHAT, CDR2 FQNNGV. The germline V and J ends were trimmed by 1 base and 1 base, with 8 bases remaining between them. The CDR3 runs to 15 residues. CDR3: CASSLVALSYNEQFF. Written as DNA, the CDR3 is TGTGCCAGCAGCTTAGTGGCGTTATCCTACAATGAGCAGTTCTTC.

This clonotype was counted at least ten times. The chain couples TRBV13 to TRBJ2-7; TRBD1 agrees at 9 bases. Per germline, CDR1 PRHDT and CDR2 FYEKMQ (reference sequence). V shed 3 bases and J 5 bases; nucleotides not matched to a gene: 8. The CDR3 covers 15 residues. As DNA, the CDR3 is TGTGCCAGCAGCTTCTGGACAGGGGTTATGGACGAGCAGTACTTC. Protein sequence: CASSFWTGVMDEQYF.

This clonotype occurred many times. The chain couples TRBV20-1 to TRBJ2-1; 12 bases are a match to TRBD2. Germline CDR1 and CDR2: DFQATT and SNEGSKA (reference sequence). The CDR3 sequence is 14 residues long. With 5 bases clipped from V and 6 bases from J, the junction kept 5 bases outside the gene matches. Here the CDR3 DNA reads TGCAGTGCTTCGACTAGCGGGAGTAGCAATGAGCAGTTCTTC. Amino acids: CSASTSGSSNEQFF.

In DNA, the CDR3 is TGTGCCAGTAGTATAGGGGAGCCTTTCTACGAGCAGTACTTC. Encoded protein: CASSIGEPFYEQYF. V and J are TRBV19 and TRBJ2-7; perhaps TRBD2 as D (5 bases). Germline V gene sequence: CDR1 LNHDA, CDR2 SQIVND (reference sequence). CDR3 size: 14 residues. The V end lost 1 base, the J end lost 3 bases, and 10 bases lay between the germline ends.

The rearrangement uses TRBV7-3 and TRBJ1-5; 12 bases line up with TRBD1. CDR3 length: 15 amino acids. Trimming cost V 6 bases and J 7 bases; bases outside gene matches: 7. Germline CDR1 reads SGHTA; CDR2 reads FQGTGA. CDR3 region: CASSTGTGGAQPQHF. Written as DNA, the CDR3 is TGTGCCAGCAGTACCGGGACAGGGGGCGCGCAGCCCCAGCATTTT. Combining the CDR3 with reference TRBV7-3 and TRBJ1-5 gives the whole variable domain GAGVSQTPSNKVTEKGKYVELRCDPISGHTALYWYRQSLGQGPEFLIYFQGTGAADDSGLPNDRFFAVRPEGSVSTLKIQRTERGDSAVYLCASSTGTGGAQPQHFGDGTRLSIL.

This clonotype was seen at least ten times. The chain carries TRBV10-3 and TRBJ1-6; TRBD1 agrees at 7 bases. Unmatched junction bases numbered 6, after V lost 3 bases and J lost 7 bases. This CDR3 has 15 residues. In germline, CDR1 is ENHRY, CDR2 SYGVKD. For the CDR3, the DNA is TGTGCCATCAGTGAACCGGGACAGCGCAATTCACCCCTCCACTTT. As protein: CAISEPGQRNSPLHF.

Of note for this clonotype: It differs at one base from a far larger clone, so likely a read error. The chain has TRBV7-6 and TRBJ2-1, with D tentatively TRBD1 or TRBD2 (6 bases each). The CDR3 covers 12 residues. Looked up from germline, CDR1 is SGHVS and CDR2 is FNYEAQ. V was cut by 6 bases and J by 11 bases, with 14 bases left in between. The CDR3 nucleotides are TGTGCCAGCAGGGGGGGCGGCGATAAGCAGTTCTTC. Translated: CASRGGGDKQFF.

This clonotype has only a few counts. The chain couples TRBV20-1 to TRBJ1-1; 12 nucleotides line up with TRBD1. Germline V lookup: CDR1 DFQATT, CDR2 SNEGSKA (reference sequence). V lost 1 base and J lost 5; bases outside the gene matches: 5. The CDR3 totals 15 residues. The CDR3 region has the DNA TGCAGTGCTAGAGGGGGACAGGGGGCGAGAACTGAAGCTTTCTTT. Its protein is CSARGGQGARTEAFF.

CDR3 sequence: CASSLEERGDDTQYF. The CDR3 coding sequence is TGTGCCAGCAGCTTGGAGGAGCGGGGGGATGATACGCAGTATTTT. The V gene is TRBV5-4, the J gene TRBJ2-3, with TRBD2 matching 9 bases. CDR3 length: 15 amino acids. After removal of 0 bases from V and 6 bases from J, the junction contained 5 bases not matched to a gene. Germline CDR1 is SGHNT and CDR2 is YYREEE (reference sequence).

The chain uses TRBV7-9 and TRBJ1-4, with D hard to call. V was clipped by 0 bases and J by 0 bases, with 5 bases between them. The CDR3 length is 15 residues. From germline, CDR1 is SEHNR and CDR2 FQNEAQ (reference sequence). The CDR3 loop reads CASSLALATNEKLFF. In DNA form, the CDR3 reads TGTGCCAGCAGCTTAGCGCTAGCAACTAATGAAAAACTGTTTTTT.

There are a few counts of this clonotype. This sequence joins TRBV6-1 and TRBJ2-5; 10 bases are a match to TRBD2. From germline, CDR1 is MNHNS and CDR2 SASEGT. Unmatched junction bases numbered 9, after V lost 8 bases and J lost 0 bases. The CDR3 is 16 amino acids. DNA for the CDR3: TGTGCCAGCCGAAGGGTAGCGGGGGGCTACCAAGAGACCCAGTACTTC. Translating it yields CASRRVAGGYQETQYF.

This clonotype has at least ten counts. The genes are TRBV20-1 and TRBJ2-7, with D possibly being TRBD1 (7 bases). Germline CDR1 reads DFQATT; CDR2 reads SNEGSKA (reference sequence). V lost 7 bases and J lost 6, with 22 bases in between. The CDR3 totals 14 residues. The CDR3 region is CSGVEGQIGSEQYF. The CDR3 region has the DNA TGCAGTGGGGTCGAGGGACAGATCGGGAGCGAGCAGTACTTC.

This clonotype was counted at least ten times. The genes are TRBV4-2 and TRBJ2-7; D tentatively reads TRBD1 or TRBD2 (5 bases each). The V end lost 4 bases, the J end lost 3 bases, and 13 bases lay between the germline ends. This CDR3 contains 14 residues. Germline lookup yields CDR1 LGHNA and CDR2 YNFKEQ. CDR3 sequence: CASSPRRDVYEQYF. The CDR3 region has the DNA TGTGCCAGCAGCCCCCGAAGGGACGTCTACGAGCAGTACTTC.

On this clonotype itself: This sequence may be a read error, since a much larger clone differs from it by one base. The genes are TRBV6-1 and TRBJ2-1; 9 nucleotides align to TRBD2. Matching the DNA end better, TRBJ2-7 makes the J call doubtful. Germline CDR1 MNHNS, CDR2 SASEGT. This CDR3 is built from 21 residues. This CDR3 is CASSARSPGDSGSVSYNEQYF. CDR3 in DNA: TGTGCCAGCAGTGCCCGCTCCCCGGGTGATAGCGGGAGTGTAAGCTACAATGAGCAGTACTTC.

This clonotype was recorded many times. The rearrangement joins TRBV11-2 to TRBJ2-7; the D gene is possibly TRBD2 (6 bases). Looked up from germline, CDR1 is SGHAT and CDR2 is FQNNGV. Trimming took 4 bases from V and 4 from J, leaving 14 bases between them. This CDR3 contains 14 residues. The CDR3 region is CASSYGTFGYEQYF. For the CDR3, the DNA is TGTGCCAGCAGCTACGGGACTTTCGGGTACGAGCAGTACTTC.

The sample holds a few counts of this clonotype. This rearrangement joins TRBV12-3 or TRBV12-4 to TRBJ1-5, with TRBD1 as a possible D gene (6 bases). CDR3 length equals 17 residues. V was clipped by 6 bases and J by 5 bases, with 23 bases between them. As DNA, the CDR3 is TGTGCCAGCAGCCCGGGACATTCTGCCTCAGGTTATCAGCCCCAGCATTTT. It encodes CASSPGHSASGYQPQHF.

This clonotype was picked up many times. This sequence joins TRBV7-2 and TRBJ2-3; 7 bases are a match to TRBD2. This CDR3 is built from 16 residues. Germline CDR1 reads SGHTA; CDR2 reads FQGNSA. The V and J ends lost 1 base and 2 bases, in that order; junction bases with no gene match: 6. The CDR3 sequence is CASSLVASGNTDTQYF. The CDR3 coding sequence is TGTGCCAGCAGCTTAGTGGCTAGCGGAAACACAGATACGCAGTATTTT.

The V and J genes are TRBV28 and TRBJ1-6, with TRBD1 as a possible D gene (5 bases). CDR1 is MDHEN, CDR2 SYDVKM, per germline. V was cut by 3 bases and J by 13 bases, with 7 bases left in between. The CDR3 runs 11 residues. The CDR3, as DNA: TGTGCCAGCAGTTTCCAGGGTCCCCTCCACTTT. Translated, it gives CASSFQGPLHF.

The rearrangement links TRBV11-2 to TRBJ2-5; no firm D call. CDR1 SGHAT and CDR2 FQNNGV come from the germline V gene. Trimming cost V 6 bases and J 1 base, with 9 bases left between them. The CDR3 covers 13 residues. The CDR3 protein is CASSDVTQETQYF. The CDR3 DNA reads as TGTGCCAGCAGTGACGTGACCCAAGAGACCCAGTACTTC.

This clonotype was observed many times. CDR3: CASSPKTGDNEQFF. In DNA, the CDR3 is TGTGCCAGCTCACCCAAAACAGGGGACAATGAGCAGTTCTTC. The gene calls are TRBV18 and TRBJ2-1, with TRBD1 identical over 7 bases. Germline lookup yields CDR1 KGHSH and CDR2 LQKENI. V was pared by 3 bases and J by 5 bases, with 4 bases of the junction left unmatched. CDR3 length equals 14 residues.

A few counts support this clonotype. The chain combines TRBV10-3 with TRBJ2-5, with 9 nucleotides matching TRBD1. The CDR3 has 10 residues. The germline gives CDR1 ENHRY, CDR2 SYGVKD. V dropped 9 bases and J dropped 11; count of bases not matched to a gene: 4. The CDR3 nucleotides read TGTGCCATGGGACAGGGCGGACAGTACTTC. This translates into CAMGQGGQYF.

This clonotype was counted between two and nine times. The genes are TRBV7-3 and TRBJ2-1; TRBD2 matches at 11 bases. Germline V gene lookup returns CDR1 SGHTA and CDR2 FQGTGA. J was trimmed by 6 bases and V by 4 bases; bases with no gene match: 14. CDR3 length: 18 amino acids. The CDR3 coding sequence is TGTGCCAGCAGCTCTTTTCACCCTATAGCGGGGGGGCTCAATGAGCAGTTCTTC. Translated: CASSSFHPIAGGLNEQFF.

At least ten counts were recorded for this clonotype. The genes are TRBV6-1 and TRBJ2-7; 14 bases are a match to TRBD2. The CDR3 is 15 residues long. The J segment lost 4 bases and the V segment lost 6 bases, leaving 5 bases of the junction unmatched. The germline V gene encodes CDR1 MNHNS and CDR2 SASEGT. The CDR3 loop is CASSAGTSGSYEQYF. Here the CDR3 DNA reads TGTGCCAGCAGCGCCGGGACTAGCGGGAGTTACGAGCAGTACTTC.

This sequence joins TRBV2 and TRBJ1-2; 10 bases line up with TRBD1. Germline CDR1 SNHLY, CDR2 FYNNEI. With 6 bases clipped from V and 2 bases from J, the junction kept 6 bases outside the gene matches. The CDR3 consists of 15 residues. CDR3 in amino acids: CASSAPGQGNYGYTF. The CDR3, as DNA: TGTGCCAGCAGCGCACCGGGACAGGGGAACTATGGCTACACCTTC. The variable domain in full, with the rest retrieved from reference TRBV2 and TRBJ1-2, is EPEVTQTPSHQVTQMGQEVILRCVPISNHLYFYWYRQILGQKVEFLVSFYNNEISEKSEIFDDQFSVERPDGSNFTLKIRSTKLEDSAMYFCASSAPGQGNYGYTFGSGTRLTVV.

This rearrangement joins TRBV27 to TRBJ1-1; tentatively, D is TRBD1 (5 bases). CDR1 MNHEY and CDR2 SMNVEV come from the germline V gene (reference sequence). Trimming took 5 bases from V and 7 from J, leaving 14 bases between them. CDR3 size: 13 residues. CDR3 region: CASSPRRGGEAFF. Here the CDR3 DNA reads TGTGCCAGCAGTCCCAGACGGGGCGGTGAAGCTTTCTTT.

This clonotype showed up just a few times. V gene TRBV2 combines with J gene TRBJ1-2; 7 bases match TRBD1. CDR1 and CDR2 from the germline V gene are SNHLY and FYNNEI. CDR3 length equals 14 residues. With V trimmed by 4 bases and J by 5 bases, 7 bases remained unmatched. CDR3 residues: CASSVPTGLYGYTF. In DNA form, the CDR3 reads TGTGCCAGCAGTGTACCGACAGGGTTGTATGGCTACACCTTC.

J is TRBJ1-2 and V is TRBV10-2; tentative D call: TRBD1 (5 bases). This CDR3 has 14 residues. Germline V CDR1 and CDR2: WSHSY, SAAADI. V dropped 3 bases and J dropped 7 bases, with 15 bases sitting between them. CDR3 nucleotide sequence: TGCGCCAGCAGTGAACTTTCAGGGCGATCTGGCTACACCTTC. It yields the protein CASSELSGRSGYTF.

This clonotype was detected a few times. The genes are TRBV5-1 and TRBJ2-3; TRBD2 matches at 12 bases. CDR3 length: 20 amino acids. J lost 4 bases, V lost 1 base, and 16 bases had no gene match. The germline V gene encodes CDR1 SGHRS and CDR2 YFSETQ. CDR3 protein: CASSLLGTSGLQALSDTQYF. The DNA of the CDR3 is TGCGCCAGCAGCTTGCTAGGGACTAGCGGGCTCCAGGCTCTCTCAGATACGCAGTATTTT.